These 10 T cell receptor beta chains came from one sample sequenced in a study of shared clonotypes between healthy human individuals. Terminally differentiated effector memory CD45RA+ cells were excluded by CCR7 positive selection of CD45RO-negative cells. The repertoire was sequenced with immunoSEQ multiplex PCR; TCRdb's copy has only in-frame clones and lacks some. Here the sample spans under 1 million clones, 92% being singletons. The sequencing input was naive CD8+ T cells sorted from blood. These receptors originate from a man under 40 in good health.

The chain joins TRBV7-3 to TRBJ2-1; 13 nucleotides align to TRBD2. The germline V gene has CDR1 SGHTA and CDR2 FQGTGA. J lost 8 bases, V lost 8 bases, and 15 bases had no gene match. The CDR3 is made up of 17 amino acids. The CDR3 here is CASAPGRGGLAGDEQFF. DNA for the CDR3: TGTGCCAGCGCCCCAGGCAGGGGAGGACTAGCGGGAGATGAGCAGTTCTTC.

The chain is built from TRBV5-1 and TRBJ2-3, with D possibly matching TRBD1 (5 bases). The germline V gene encodes CDR1 SGHRS and CDR2 YFSETQ. This CDR3 has 16 residues. Trimming pared 4 bases from V and 2 bases from J, leaving 17 bases between. CDR3 amino acids: CASSRDSAPSTDTQYF. CDR3 nucleotide sequence: TGCGCCAGCAGCCGCGACAGTGCCCCTTCCACAGATACGCAGTATTTT. Based on the CDR3 plus reference TRBV5-1 and TRBJ2-3, the full variable domain is KAGVTQTPRYLIKTRGQQVTLSCSPISGHRSVSWYQQTPGQGLQFLFEYFSETQRNKGNFPGRFSGRQFSNSRSEMNVSTLELGDSALYLCASSRDSAPSTDTQYFGPGTRLTVL.

This chain joins TRBV29-1 and TRBJ2-2; TRBD1 matches 7 bases. The trim removed 7 bases at V and 2 bases at J, leaving 7 bases unmatched. The CDR3 totals 14 residues. Germline values: CDR1 SQVTM, CDR2 ANQGSEA. CDR3 DNA sequence: TGCAGCGCACCAAGGGGGCAAAACACCGGGGAGCTGTTTTTT. Its protein is CSAPRGQNTGELFF.

The J gene is TRBJ1-4, the V gene TRBV6-1, with 7 bases identical to TRBD1. Germline V gene lookup returns CDR1 MNHNS and CDR2 SASEGT. This CDR3 comprises 16 residues. The ends lost 3 bases at V and 3 bases at J; junction bases unmatched: 7. DNA of the CDR3: TGTGCCAGCAGTGAGAGACAGGGTTCTCCTAATGAAAAACTGTTTTTT. Translation gives CASSERQGSPNEKLFF.

This rearrangement joins TRBV27 to TRBJ2-3; either TRBD1 or TRBD2 may fit D (6 bases each). This CDR3 comprises 17 residues. Germline CDR1 MNHEY, CDR2 SMNVEV (reference sequence). The V end was cut by 0 bases, the J end by 1 base, with 14 bases between. The DNA for the CDR3 is TGTGCCAGCAGTTTATCGTTGGGGGCGGGGCGCACAGATACGCAGTATTTT. This translates into CASSLSLGAGRTDTQYF.

The rearrangement joins TRBV10-3 to TRBJ2-1; 9 bases map to TRBD1. Germline V gene data show CDR1 as ENHRY and CDR2 as SYGVKD. After removal of 0 bases from V and 1 base from J, the junction contained 4 bases not matched to a gene. The CDR3 has 17 residues. The CDR3 coding sequence is TGTGCCATCAGTGAGTCGGGGGGACAGGGTTCCTACAATGAGCAGTTCTTC. Amino acid sequence: CAISESGGQGSYNEQFF.

For the CDR3, the DNA is TGTGCCAGCAGTCCGGACTACTCGAGCTCCTACGAGCAGTACTTC. It encodes CASSPDYSSSYEQYF. The chain has TRBV7-9 and TRBJ2-7; D is perhaps TRBD2 (6 bases). Germline CDR1 reads SEHNR; CDR2 reads FQNEAQ (reference sequence). V was trimmed by 6 bases and J by 0 bases, leaving 15 bases between them. The CDR3 has 15 residues.

J is TRBJ2-1 and V is TRBV7-9, with TRBD1 matching over 9 bases. This CDR3 has 16 amino acids. Germline CDR1 reads SEHNR; CDR2 reads FQNEAQ (reference sequence). V lost 5 bases, J lost 10 bases, and 15 bases stayed unmatched. The CDR3 DNA sequence: TGTGCCAGCAGCGAAACCGGGACAGGGTCCTTTTTAGAGCAGTTCTTC. Amino acid sequence: CASSETGTGSFLEQFF.

This rearrangement joins TRBV6-1 to TRBJ2-7; no definite D call. The V gene's germline CDR1 is MNHNS and CDR2 SASEGT. The length of the CDR3 is 15 residues. Between the trimmed V and J ends, which lost 2 bases and 3 bases, there was a span of 14 bases. CDR3 sequence reads: CASSEPPVANYEQYF. In DNA, the CDR3 is TGTGCCAGCAGTGAACCTCCGGTGGCTAACTACGAGCAGTACTTC.

The V gene is TRBV6-6, the J gene TRBJ2-1; 7 bases fit TRBD2. CDR3 length equals 14 residues. V lost 0 bases and J lost 8; bases outside the gene matches: 4. CDR1 is MNHNY and CDR2 is SVGAGI in the germline V gene (reference sequence). The CDR3 coding sequence is TGTGCCAGCAGTTACTCTCAGGCGGGAGATGAGCAGTTCTTC. Translated, it gives CASSYSQAGDEQFF.